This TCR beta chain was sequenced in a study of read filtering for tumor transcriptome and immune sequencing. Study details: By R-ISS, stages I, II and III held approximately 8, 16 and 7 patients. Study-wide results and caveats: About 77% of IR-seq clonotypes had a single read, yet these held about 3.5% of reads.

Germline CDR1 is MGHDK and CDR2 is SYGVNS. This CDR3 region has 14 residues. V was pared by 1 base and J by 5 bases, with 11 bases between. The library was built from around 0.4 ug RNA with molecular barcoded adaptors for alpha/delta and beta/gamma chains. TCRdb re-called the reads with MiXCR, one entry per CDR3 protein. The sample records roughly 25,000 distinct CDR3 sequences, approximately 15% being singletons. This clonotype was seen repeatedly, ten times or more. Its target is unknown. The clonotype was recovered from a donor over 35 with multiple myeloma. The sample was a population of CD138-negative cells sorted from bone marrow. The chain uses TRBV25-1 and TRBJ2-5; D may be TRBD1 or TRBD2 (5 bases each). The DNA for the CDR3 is TGTGCCAGCAGTGAATGGGACGCGGAGGAGACCCAGTACTTC. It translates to CASSEWDAEETQYF.